This T cell receptor beta chain comes out of a study of T cell responses to AZD1222 COVID-19 vaccine. Repertoires were generated with immunoSEQ multiplex PCR, while TCRdb's copy carries only in-frame clones and drops some. The table records more than 70,000 clones, 90% of them present only once. As for this clone: Its target is unknown.

The study's findings and limits: In a largely white British group with more females than males, clonal diversity was possibly underestimated. The study identified only a handful of AZD1222 recipients as seropositive at baseline.

Source: peripheral blood, taken on day 0 of AZD1222 vaccination. The receptor was derived from an adult in good health.

The CDR3: CASSLAAGAGVNNQPQHF. In DNA form, the CDR3 reads TGTGCCAGCAGCTTGGCTGCGGGGGCCGGCGTCAACAATCAGCCCCAGCATTTT. The rearrangement joins TRBV5-4 to TRBJ1-5; perhaps TRBD1 as D (6 bases). CDR3 length equals 18 residues. V lost 0 bases, J lost 3 bases, and 19 bases lay in between. Germline lookup yields CDR1 SGHNT and CDR2 YYREEE (reference sequence).